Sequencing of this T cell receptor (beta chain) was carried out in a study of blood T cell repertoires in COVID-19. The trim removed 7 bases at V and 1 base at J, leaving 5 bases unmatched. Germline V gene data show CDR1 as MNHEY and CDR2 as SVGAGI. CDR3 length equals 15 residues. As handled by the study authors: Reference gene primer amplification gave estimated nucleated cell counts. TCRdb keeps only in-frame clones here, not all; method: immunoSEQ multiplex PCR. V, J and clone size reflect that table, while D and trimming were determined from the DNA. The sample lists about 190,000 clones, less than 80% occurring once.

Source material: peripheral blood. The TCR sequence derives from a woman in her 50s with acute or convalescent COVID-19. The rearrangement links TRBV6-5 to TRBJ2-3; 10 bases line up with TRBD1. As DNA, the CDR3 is TGTGCCAGCAATACGGGGACAGGGGGCACAGATACGCAGTATTTT. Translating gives CASNTGTGGTDTQYF.